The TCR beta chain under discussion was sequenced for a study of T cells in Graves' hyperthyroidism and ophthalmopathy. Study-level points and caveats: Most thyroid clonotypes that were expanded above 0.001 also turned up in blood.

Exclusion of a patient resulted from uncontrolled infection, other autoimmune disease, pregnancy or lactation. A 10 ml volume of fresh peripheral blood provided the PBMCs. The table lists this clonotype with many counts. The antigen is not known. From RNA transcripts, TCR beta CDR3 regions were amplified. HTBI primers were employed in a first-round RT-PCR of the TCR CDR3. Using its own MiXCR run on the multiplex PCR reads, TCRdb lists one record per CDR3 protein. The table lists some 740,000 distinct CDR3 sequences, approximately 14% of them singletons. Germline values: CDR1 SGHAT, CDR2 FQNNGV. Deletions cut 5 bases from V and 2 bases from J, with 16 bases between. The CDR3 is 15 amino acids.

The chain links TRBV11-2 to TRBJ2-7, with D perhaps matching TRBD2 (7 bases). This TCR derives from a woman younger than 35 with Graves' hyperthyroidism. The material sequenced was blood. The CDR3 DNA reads TGTGCCAGCAGCCCGAGGGGGGGACAACCCTACGAGCAGTACTTC. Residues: CASSPRGGQPYEQYF.